This record concerns one TCR beta chain sequence. Its antigen is undetermined. The sample comes from a study of T cell responses to AZD1222 COVID-19 vaccine. Study conclusions and caveats: Dominant at 160-218 and 743-854, vaccine-associated CD4 TCRs also spanned spike. Repertoire sampling occurred only after the peak T cell response.

The V end lost 4 bases, the J end lost 0 bases, and 17 bases lay between the germline ends. CDR3 size: 17 residues. Germline CDR1 is WNHNN and CDR2 is SYGVQD (reference sequence). Some clones are missing from TCRdb's copy, which holds only in-frame ones; the method was immunoSEQ multiplex PCR. The sample lists over 150,000 clones, roughly 92% occurring once. The sequences come from peripheral blood, collected 28 days after the second AZD1222 dose. This chain connects TRBV10-1 to TRBJ2-3; D is unresolved. The TCR originated in an adult who received the AZD1222 COVID-19 vaccine. CDR3 sequence: CASSVTGSVSSTDTQYF. The DNA for the CDR3 is TGCGCCAGCAGTGTCACCGGGTCGGTATCTAGCACAGATACGCAGTATTTT.